Listed below are T cell receptor beta chains from one sample, sequenced in a study of regulatory T cells in long-lasting Graves disease. TCRdb re-called the multiplex PCR reads through MiXCR, storing one row per CDR3 protein. The sample comprises fewer than 550,000 distinct CDR3 sequences, about 17% of which are singletons, and 20% to 25% rests with the top ten. The same specimen was also included in a second study, on T cells in Graves' hyperthyroidism and ophthalmopathy.

The sequencing used peripheral blood mononuclear cells (PBMCs), collected at new diagnosis, from a patient treated with antithyroid drugs. These receptors came from a woman aged 18-29 years with Graves disease. Both conserved end residues are part of each CDR3. A D gene is named only where the DNA matches it firmly. Clone size, where shown, is once, few, many, or a class for clones that have expanded.

- TRBJ2-7 TRBV27 TRBD1 TGTGCCAGCAGTCCCGGACAGGGCGGGCAGTACTTC CASSPGQGGQYF
- TRBJ2-7 TRBV14 - TGTGCCAGCAGCCATATCAAGGGGACGGAGTTTACCTACGAGCAGTACTTC CASSHIKGTEFTYEQYF
few TRBJ1-4 TRBV2 - TGTGCCAGCTTGGGGGCAACTAATGAAAAACTGTTTTTT CASLGATNEKLFF
many TRBJ1-1 TRBV20-1 - TGCAGTGCTAGAGACGGGGCATGGAACACTGAAGCTTTCTTT CSARDGAWNTEAFF
many TRBJ2-7 TRBV5-5 - TGTGCCAGCAGCTTGGATTACACCTTTGACGAGCAGTACTTC CASSLDYTFDEQYF
many TRBJ1-1 TRBV2 - TGTGCCAGCAACTGGATAGGGGTAGACACTGAAGCTTTCTTT CASNWIGVDTEAFF
many TRBJ2-4 TRBV12-3/TRBV12-4 - TGTGCCAGCAGTTTAAGTGCGGGAATAGCCAAAAACATTCAGTACTTC CASSLSAGIAKNIQYF
few TRBJ1-2 TRBV12-3/TRBV12-4 TRBD1 TGTGCCAGCAGTCAATCCGGACAGGGTAACTACACCTTC CASSQSGQGNYTF
many TRBJ2-3 TRBV10-2 - TGCGCCAGCAGTATTGCGGATACGCAGTATTTT CASSIADTQYF
many TRBJ2-2 TRBV2 - TGTGCCAGCAGTGATAATGAGATCACCGGGGAGCTGTTTTTT CASSDNEITGELFF
many TRBJ2-3 TRBV5-1 TRBD2 TGCGCCAGCAGCTCTTCGACTAGCGGGAGCACAGATACGCAGTATTTT CASSSSTSGSTDTQYF
- TRBJ1-1 TRBV19 - TGTGCCAGTAGTATCGGTGGCGTAGCTTTCTTT CASSIGGVAFF
few TRBJ1-5 TRBV7-2 - TGTGCCAGCAGCTTAGGGACAGCGATTAGCAATCAGCCCCAGCATTTT CASSLGTAISNQPQHF
many TRBJ2-3 TRBV7-3 TRBD2 TGTGCCAGCAGCTTATCTAGCGGGAACACAGATACGCAGTATTTT CASSLSSGNTDTQYF
few TRBJ2-3 TRBV29-1 - TGCAGCGTTTCCACAGATACGCAGTATTTT CSVSTDTQYF
many TRBJ2-7 TRBV2 TRBD1 TGTGCCAGCAGTTTCGGACAGGGTCGCTACGAGCAGTACTTC CASSFGQGRYEQYF
- TRBJ2-1 TRBV28 - TGTGCCAGCAGTTTTGCGGGGGCAGGCGACGAGCAGTTCTTC CASSFAGAGDEQFF
- TRBJ2-7 TRBV2 TRBD2 TGTGCCAGCAGTATTCCCGGGGGGTTTTCCTGCGAGCAGTACTTC CASSIPGGFSCEQYF
few TRBJ2-1 TRBV6-2/TRBV6-3 - TGTGCCAGCAGTGAAACGACCGGGATTACCTCCTACAATGAGCAGTTCTTC CASSETTGITSYNEQFF
many TRBJ2-3 TRBV6-2/TRBV6-3 - TGTGCCAGCGCCCTAATAGGCACAGATACGCAGTATTTT CASALIGTDTQYF
many TRBJ2-1 TRBV5-1 - TGCGCCAGCAGCTTGGATAGGGCCAATGAGCAGTTCTTC CASSLDRANEQFF
few TRBJ2-2 TRBV9 - TGTGCCAGCAGCGTGGGCGGGGCCGGGGAGCTGTTTTTT CASSVGGAGELFF
many TRBJ2-5 TRBV4-2 TRBD2 TGTGCCAGCAGCCAAGAATTCGGGACTAGTGGGATTCGAGAGACCCAGTACTTC CASSQEFGTSGIRETQYF
- TRBJ2-1 TRBV5-5 - TGTGCCAGCAGGTCGAGGGGGGGTTCGAGATTCTTC CASRSRGGSRFF
many TRBJ1-1 TRBV7-2 TRBD1 TGTGCCAGCAGCTGGCAACAGGGGGATGAAGCTTTCTTT CASSWQQGDEAFF
many TRBJ2-3 TRBV27 - TGTGCCAGCAGTTTATCGATGGGAGCCGGCACAGATACGCAGTATTTT CASSLSMGAGTDTQYF
many TRBJ1-2 TRBV12-3/TRBV12-4 - TGTGCCAGCAGTCCGCGGACAGCGACACTCTATGGCTACACCTTC CASSPRTATLYGYTF
many TRBJ2-3 TRBV27 TRBD2 TGTGCCAGCACCCAACTAGCGGGCAGCACAGATACGCAGTATTTT CASTQLAGSTDTQYF
- TRBJ2-1 TRBV5-1 - TGCGCCAGCAGCTTGGAGGTTTTCGGTGCCTATGAGCAGTTCTTC CASSLEVFGAYEQFF
many TRBJ2-7 TRBV12-3/TRBV12-4 - TGTGCCAGCAGCCGGTTCGGAGGGGGCTACGAGCAGTACTTC CASSRFGGGYEQYF
- TRBJ2-7 TRBV30 TRBD2 TGTGCCTGGGGAAAGACTAGCGGAGGGTTCCTCGAGCAGTACTTC CAWGKTSGGFLEQYF
- TRBJ1-3 TRBV2 - TGTGCCAGCCAAGGCTCTGGAAACACCATATATTTT CASQGSGNTIYF
many TRBJ2-7 TRBV7-2 TRBD2 TGTGCCAGCAGCTTAGATACTAGCGGGAGGAGGCAGTACTTC CASSLDTSGRRQYF
few TRBJ2-5 TRBV7-3 TRBD1 TGTGCCAGCAGCTCAAAAACAGGGGTTTGGGAGACCCAGTACTTC CASSSKTGVWETQYF
many TRBJ2-7 TRBV2 - TGTGCCAGCAGTGAAGGGGGGCTCGAGCAGTACTTC CASSEGGLEQYF
few TRBJ2-2 TRBV3-1 - TGTGCCAGCAGCCGTCAGTCCGGGGAGCTGTTTTTT CASSRQSGELFF
- TRBJ2-2 TRBV19 TRBD1 TGTGCCAGTAGCGCCAGGGGGCGAGGCACCGGGGAGCTGTTTTTT CASSARGRGTGELFF
- TRBJ1-4 TRBV18 - TGTGCCAGCTCACCTGACGGTGCAACTAATGAAAAACTGTTTTTT CASSPDGATNEKLFF
many TRBJ2-1 TRBV12-3/TRBV12-4 TRBD2 TGTGCCAGCACGAAGCGGGACCCCTACAATGAGCAGTTCTTC CASTKRDPYNEQFF
many TRBJ1-5 TRBV29-1 - TGCAGCGTTCGAAACAGTCACAATCAGCCCCAGCATTTT CSVRNSHNQPQHF
- TRBJ2-3 TRBV10-1 TRBD2 TGCGCCAGCAGAGGGACTAGCGGGAGAGTATGGGATACGCAGTATTTT CASRGTSGRVWDTQYF
- TRBJ2-5 TRBV4-1 - TGCGCCAGCAGCCAAGGGCAGGGTCGAGAGACCCAGTACTTC CASSQGQGRETQYF
- TRBJ1-3 TRBV7-6 - TGTGCCAGCAGCTTAATGGTCACTGACAGCGTGGGGGGAAACACCATATATTTT CASSLMVTDSVGGNTIYF
- TRBJ1-2 TRBV4-1 - TGCGCCAGCAGCCAGACTTTAGCCACAAGAAACTATGGCTACACCTTC CASSQTLATRNYGYTF
- TRBJ1-2 TRBV19 - TGTGCCAGTAGTGCCTCGGGACCCCTAAAGAGGGGCTACACCTTC CASSASGPLKRGYTF
few TRBJ2-6 TRBV12-3/TRBV12-4 - TGTGCCAGCAGGCCGGGACGGCGGTCTGGGGCCAACGTCCTGACTTTC CASRPGRRSGANVLTF
many TRBJ2-3 TRBV20-1 TRBD1 TGCAGTGCTAGGAGTGACAGGGGGCTAGGAGATACGCAGTATTTT CSARSDRGLGDTQYF
many TRBJ1-2 TRBV28 - TGTGCCAGCAGTTTCACCCTCTATGGCTACACCTTC CASSFTLYGYTF
many TRBJ1-1 TRBV7-3 - TGTGCCAGCAGCGCAGACAGAAACACTGAAGCTTTCTTT CASSADRNTEAFF